This note documents a single T cell receptor beta chain sequence. What it recognizes is unknown. This sample stems from a study of vaccination effects on CD4 cells after COVID-19. Points from the study as a whole: Cross-reaction with common cold coronaviruses was seen in only 1 of 255 vaccine-induced clones from healthy vaccinees. Among infection- and vaccine-induced clones, marked clonal contraction occurred late after vaccination.

The protocol was immunoSEQ multiplex PCR, while the TCRdb copy is restricted to in-frame clones and leaves out a portion. The sample yields 75,000 or so clones, under 80% seen once. Antigen-specific CD4+ T cells were expanded (with viral peptide pools) by the ViraFEST assay ahead of sequencing. CD4+ T cell isolation took place after about 11 days of culture. Either the mRNA-1273 or the BNT162b2 vaccine was given to participants as two doses. After two million PBMC were placed in each well, they were cultured with approximately 9.4 IU/ml IL-2 and roughly 10 ug/ml peptides. Fresh IL-2-containing medium replaced half the medium on days 3 and 7. The CDR3 consists of 13 residues. The germline V and J ends were trimmed by 3 bases and 6 bases, with 8 bases remaining between them.

Sequencing used CD4+ T cells from PBMCs cultured with HCoV-OC43 spike peptides, obtained after COVID-19 vaccination. The sample's subset: HCoV-OC43 spike overlapping peptide pool stimulation. The receptor was isolated from a human donor who received a COVID-19 vaccine. The rearrangement joins TRBV12-3 or TRBV12-4 to TRBJ2-2; either TRBD1 or TRBD2 may fit D (5 bases each). Written as DNA, the CDR3 is TGTGCCAGCAGTTTCGGGGCGGCCGGGGAGCTGTTTTTT. It specifies CASSFGAAGELFF.